This passage covers 30 T cell receptor beta chains from one sample sequenced in a study of T cells in localized non-small cell lung cancer. Method: immunoSEQ multiplex PCR; TCRdb's copy keeps in-frame clones and lacks some. The repertoire holds 65,000 to 90,000 clones, roughly 75% seen once, with roughly 19% in the top ten. Sample: PBMCs, taken before any cancer treatment. The source is a man aged 40 to 70 with stage II squamous cell lung carcinoma.

The chain combines TRBV5-6 with TRBJ2-1, with a weak D call TRBD2 (5 bases). The germline V gene encodes CDR1 SGHDT and CDR2 YYEEEE. This CDR3 has 15 amino acids. V gave up 4 bases and J gave up 0 bases, with 11 bases separating them. The CDR3 region is CASSNEAGSYNEQFF. DNA for the CDR3: TGTGCCAGCAGCAATGAGGCGGGCTCCTACAATGAGCAGTTCTTC. The variable domain in full, completed from reference TRBV5-6 and TRBJ2-1, reads DAGVTQSPTHLIKTRGQQVTLRCSPKSGHDTVSWYQQALGQGPQFIFQYYEEEERQRGNFPDRFSGHQFPNYSSELNVNALLLGDSALYLCASSNEAGSYNEQFFGPGTRLTVL.

The chain has TRBV9 and TRBJ2-1, with 11 bases lining up with TRBD1. The CDR3 totals 15 residues. The germline CDR1 and CDR2 sequences are SGDLS and YYNGEE. With 4 bases clipped from V and 7 bases from J, the junction kept 7 bases outside the gene matches. The CDR3 nucleotides read TGTGCCAGCAGCCAAAGCGGGACAGGGGGTAATGAGCAGTTCTTC. Translation gives CASSQSGTGGNEQFF.

V usage is TRBV5-1 and J usage is TRBJ2-5, with 14 bases that match TRBD2. J gave up 7 bases and V 4 bases, and 9 bases lay outside the gene matches. This CDR3 contains 16 residues. Per the germline V gene, CDR1 is SGHRS and CDR2 is YFSETQ. The CDR3 coding sequence is TGCGCCAGCAGCAGTACTTCCGGGACTAGCGGGAGGACCCAGTACTTC. Its protein product is CASSSTSGTSGRTQYF.

This chain links TRBV7-9 with TRBJ1-5; unclear D gene. Germline V gene lookup returns CDR1 SEHNR and CDR2 FQNEAQ (reference sequence). The CDR3 consists of 14 residues. The V end lost 1 base, the J end lost 3 bases, and 7 bases lay between the germline ends. In DNA form, the CDR3 reads TGTGCCAGCAGCTTAGACTTAACCAATCAGCCCCAGCATTTT. Translating it yields CASSLDLTNQPQHF.

The chain uses TRBV7-2 and TRBJ2-5, with a tentative D call TRBD2 (5 bases). The CDR3 sequence is 14 residues long. From germline, CDR1 is SGHTA and CDR2 FQGNSA. V was clipped by 2 bases and J by 5 bases, with 12 bases between them. The CDR3 DNA reads as TGTGCCAGCAGCTTACGACGGGAACGGGAGACCCAGTACTTC. This sequence encodes CASSLRRERETQYF. Full variable domain (outside the CDR3, taken from reference TRBV7-2 and TRBJ2-5): GAGVSQSPSNKVTEKGKDVELRCDPISGHTALYWYRQSLGQGLEFLIYFQGNSAPDKSGLPSDRFSAERTGGSVSTLTIQRTQQEDSAVYLCASSLRRERETQYFGPGTRLLVL.

The chain employs TRBV28 and TRBJ1-4, with D possibly being TRBD1 (5 bases). Trimming pared 7 bases from V and 4 bases from J, leaving 10 bases between. The V gene's germline CDR1 is MDHEN and CDR2 SYDVKM. The length of the CDR3 is 13 residues. CDR3 amino acids: CASTGIFNEKLFF. The CDR3 DNA is TGTGCCAGCACAGGGATATTTAATGAAAAACTGTTTTTT.

CDR3 amino acids: CSVNRGIEQYF. The CDR3 nucleotides are TGCAGCGTTAACAGGGGTATTGAGCAGTACTTC. The V gene is TRBV29-1, the J gene TRBJ2-7; 7 bases are shared with TRBD1. Germline V CDR1 and CDR2: SQVTM, ANQGSEA. Trimming removed 5 bases from V and 7 bases from J; junction bases left unmatched: 5. The CDR3 totals 11 residues.

This clone qualifies as medium-sized. This chain connects TRBV19 to TRBJ1-2, with D maybe TRBD1 (6 bases). Germline-derived CDR1 and CDR2 are LNHDA and SQIVND (reference sequence). The CDR3 contains 13 residues. V shed 7 bases and J shed 1 base, with 10 bases lying between them. Here the CDR3 reads CASKRDINYGYTF. The DNA for the CDR3 is TGTGCCAGTAAACGGGACATTAACTATGGCTACACCTTC.

This chain links TRBV7-9 with TRBJ1-5; 10 bases agree with TRBD1. J was trimmed by 6 bases and V by 5 bases; bases with no gene match: 7. CDR3 length: 15 residues. Germline V gene data show CDR1 as SEHNR and CDR2 as FQNEAQ (reference sequence). Here the CDR3 reads CASSLPGTGVQPQHF. The CDR3 DNA is TGTGCCAGCAGCCTACCCGGGACAGGGGTTCAGCCCCAGCATTTT.

Concerning this clone itself: It may be a read error: a sequence one base away is much more abundant. Different DNA sequences within this sample yield the same CDR3. The chain has TRBV6-5 and TRBJ2-2; D gene unclear. This CDR3 is built from 13 residues. Trimming stripped 7 bases from V and 1 base from J, with 7 bases between. Looked up from germline, CDR1 is MNHEY and CDR2 is SVGAGI. Here the CDR3 DNA reads TGTGCCAGCAAGAAGGGGAACACCGGGGAGCTGTTTTTT. Translation gives CASKKGNTGELFF.

The chain employs TRBV4-1 and TRBJ2-3, with D uncertain. Trimming removed 4 bases from V and 0 bases from J, with 14 bases in between. CDR1 is MGHRA, CDR2 YSYEKL, per germline. The CDR3 consists of 16 residues. The CDR3 is CASSPRAGPSTDTQYF. CDR3 coding DNA: TGCGCCAGCAGCCCAAGGGCAGGACCTAGCACAGATACGCAGTATTTT.

The rearrangement joins TRBV7-2 to TRBJ2-6, with D possibly matching TRBD2 (5 bases). Between the trimmed V and J ends, which lost 5 bases and 4 bases, there was a span of 21 bases. The CDR3 contains 18 residues. Germline V lookup: CDR1 SGHTA, CDR2 FQGNSA. The CDR3 sequence: CASSKSGLFSSGANVLTF. CDR3 nucleotides: TGTGCCAGCAGCAAGAGCGGCTTATTTTCTTCCGGGGCCAACGTCCTGACTTTC.

This chain connects TRBV7-2 to TRBJ1-2; D possibly corresponds to TRBD1 (5 bases). CDR1 is SGHTA, CDR2 FQGNSA, per germline. The CDR3 contains 15 residues. Trimming pared 5 bases from V and 2 bases from J, leaving 15 bases between. The CDR3 reads CASSQDKGANYGYTF. The CDR3 DNA reads as TGTGCCAGCAGCCAGGACAAAGGGGCCAACTATGGCTACACCTTC.

This clone has only a few counts. The chain carries TRBV9 and TRBJ2-7; no definite D call. V gave up 0 bases and J gave up 5 bases, with 12 bases separating them. This CDR3 comprises 14 residues. Germline CDR1 and CDR2: SGDLS and YYNGEE. CDR3: CASSVEWDPHEQYF. The CDR3 DNA sequence: TGTGCCAGCAGCGTAGAGTGGGATCCTCACGAGCAGTACTTC.

CDR3 bases: TGTGCCAGCCTTGGGACAGGGGGGGCTCAGCCCCAGCATTTT. Protein product: CASLGTGGAQPQHF. The chain joins TRBV6-6 to TRBJ1-5; 11 positions match TRBD1. The CDR3 spans 14 residues. The germline CDR1 and CDR2 sequences are MNHNY and SVGAGI (reference sequence). J was trimmed by 6 bases and V by 8 bases; bases with no gene match: 6.

CDR3 region: CASSSRPRWGYTF. The CDR3 nucleotides are TGTGCCAGCAGTTCCCGACCGAGGTGGGGCTACACCTTC. The gene calls are TRBV27 and TRBJ1-2, with D unresolved. The CDR3 has 13 amino acids. Germline V gene sequence: CDR1 MNHEY, CDR2 SMNVEV (reference sequence). The V end was cut by 4 bases, the J end by 8 bases, with 14 bases between.

This chain uses TRBV18 with TRBJ2-7, with D possibly being TRBD1 (6 bases). The V end was cut by 2 bases, the J end by 7 bases, with 12 bases between. The length of the CDR3 is 13 residues. Germline V gene data show CDR1 as KGHSH and CDR2 as LQKENI. The CDR3 protein is CASSPNTGREQYF. CDR3 nucleotide sequence: TGTGCCAGCTCACCAAATACAGGGCGGGAGCAGTACTTC.

The gene calls are TRBV27 and TRBJ2-7; possibly TRBD1 for D (6 bases). Germline values: CDR1 MNHEY, CDR2 SMNVEV (reference sequence). With 3 bases removed from V and 3 bases from J, the gap between germline ends came to 12 bases. CDR3 length: 14 amino acids. The CDR3 bases are TGTGCCAGCAGTTTGAACAGGGCGGACTACGAGCAGTACTTC. Residues: CASSLNRADYEQYF.

The chain links TRBV5-1 to TRBJ2-3; 9 bases line up with TRBD2. The V and J ends lost 0 bases and 4 bases, in that order; junction bases with no gene match: 3. The CDR3 consists of 15 residues. CDR1 SGHRS and CDR2 YFSETQ come from the germline V gene. The CDR3 nucleotides are TGCGCCAGCAGCTTGGGACTAGCGGTTCCAGATACGCAGTATTTT. Amino acids: CASSLGLAVPDTQYF.

V and J are TRBV27 and TRBJ1-6, with unresolved D. This CDR3 contains 14 residues. Trimming removed 2 bases from V and 1 base from J, with 3 bases in between. Germline-derived CDR1 and CDR2 are MNHEY and SMNVEV (reference sequence). The CDR3 sequence: CASSLSSYNSPLHF. Here the CDR3 DNA reads TGTGCCAGCAGTTTAAGTTCCTATAATTCACCCCTCCACTTT.

The V call is TRBV4-1, the J call TRBJ2-2; D call uncertain. The CDR3 runs to 14 residues. Trimming pared 1 base from V and 4 bases from J, leaving 7 bases between. Germline-derived CDR1 and CDR2 are MGHRA and YSYEKL. The CDR3: CASSQGEFTGELFF. The CDR3 DNA reads as TGCGCCAGCAGCCAAGGGGAATTCACCGGGGAGCTGTTTTTT.

This chain connects TRBV18 to TRBJ1-1, with 8 bases matching TRBD1. Trimming took 5 bases from V and 7 from J; bases not matched to a gene: 9. The germline V gene has CDR1 KGHSH and CDR2 LQKENI. The CDR3 runs to 14 residues. The CDR3 here is CASSAGTGDREAFF. Written as DNA, the CDR3 is TGTGCCAGCTCAGCCGGGACAGGAGACCGTGAAGCTTTCTTT.

This chain connects TRBV7-2 to TRBJ2-2; weak D call: TRBD1 (7 bases). This CDR3 is built from 15 residues. V gave up 2 bases and J gave up 7 bases, with 14 bases separating them. Germline CDR1 reads SGHTA; CDR2 reads FQGNSA. In nucleotides, the CDR3 is TGTGCCAGCAGCTTAACCGCAGGGGGGATCGGGGAGCTGTTTTTT. This sequence encodes CASSLTAGGIGELFF.

J is TRBJ2-7 and V is TRBV9, with 7 bases fitting TRBD1. Trimming removed 3 bases from V and 7 bases from J; junction bases left unmatched: 13. Germline-derived CDR1 and CDR2 are SGDLS and YYNGEE. There are 15 residues in the CDR3. DNA of the CDR3: TGTGCCAGCAGCGAGCGACAGGGTCCCGTGGGGGAGCAGTACTTC. Its protein is CASSERQGPVGEQYF.

The chain recombines TRBV7-2 with TRBJ1-4, with D uncertain. This CDR3 region has 13 residues. The germline gives CDR1 SGHTA, CDR2 FQGNSA. V was shortened by 5 bases and J by 5 bases, with 9 bases between the two germline ends. The CDR3 coding sequence is TGTGCCAGCAGCCGGGCCAAGAATGAAAAACTGTTTTTT. This gives the protein CASSRAKNEKLFF.

The chain joins TRBV10-3 to TRBJ2-7; tentative D call: TRBD2 (5 bases). CDR1 is ENHRY and CDR2 is SYGVKD in the germline V gene. CDR3 size: 13 residues. The V and J ends lost 3 bases and 7 bases respectively, with 13 bases between them. CDR3 in DNA: TGTGCCATCAGTGATGTGGGAGCCGTGGAGCAGTACTTC. It encodes CAISDVGAVEQYF.

This clone turned up a few times. This chain uses TRBV2 with TRBJ1-1; unclear D gene. The CDR3 has 14 residues. CDR1 is SNHLY and CDR2 is FYNNEI in the germline V gene. V was trimmed by 7 bases and J by 2 bases, leaving 14 bases between them. CDR3 bases: TGTGCCAGCATTCTGGGATGGATTAACACTGAAGCTTTCTTT. Protein: CASILGWINTEAFF.

Turning to this clone: An end of the junction differs from the germline gene, which may be a read error. The rearrangement uses TRBV4-1 and TRBJ2-6; D possibly uses TRBD1 or TRBD2 (6 bases each). In germline, CDR1 is MGHRA, CDR2 YSYEKL. The CDR3 consists of 19 residues. CDR3 sequence: CASKLDGGQLVSGANVLAF. The CDR3, as DNA: TGCGCCAGCAAACTCGACGGGGGCCAGCTTGTGTCTGGGGCCAACGTCCTGGCTTTC.

The chain employs TRBV2 and TRBJ2-7; D may match TRBD1 or TRBD2 (5 bases each). Per the germline V gene, CDR1 is SNHLY and CDR2 is FYNNEI. Trimming removed 4 bases at V and 5 bases at J, with 12 bases between. The CDR3 extends over 13 amino acids. The CDR3 spells CASSGQGVNEQYF. CDR3 in DNA: TGTGCCAGCAGTGGTCAGGGAGTGAACGAGCAGTACTTC. Drawing the rest from reference TRBV2 and TRBJ2-7, the complete variable domain is EPEVTQTPSHQVTQMGQEVILRCVPISNHLYFYWYRQILGQKVEFLVSFYNNEISEKSEIFDDQFSVERPDGSNFTLKIRSTKLEDSAMYFCASSGQGVNEQYFGPGTRLTVT.

The chain employs TRBV6-1 and TRBJ2-4; D gene ambiguous. V dropped 1 base and J dropped 0 bases, with 10 bases sitting between them. The CDR3 consists of 16 residues. CDR1 MNHNS and CDR2 SASEGT come from the germline V gene. The CDR3 nucleotides read TGTGCCAGCAGTGAAGAGTTGAGAATAGCCAAAAACATTCAGTACTTC. Its protein is CASSEELRIAKNIQYF.